This T cell receptor beta chain was found in a study of vaccination effects on CD4 cells after COVID-19. Within the ViraFEST assay, antigen-specific CD4+ T cells underwent expansion with viral peptide pools prior to sequencing. Upon completion of around ten days in culture, CD4+ T cells were isolated. In the vaccine recipients, nucleocapsid antibodies were negative and there was no prior SARS-CoV-2 infection. This clone has just a few counts. Its antigen is as yet unknown. This CDR3 is also generated by other DNA sequences in the sample. Assay: immunoSEQ multiplex PCR; the TCRdb copy retains only in-frame clones and omits some. The repertoire includes tens of thousands of clones, 70% of them detected once, and around 19% sits in the top ten. This receptor was obtained from a human donor who received a COVID-19 vaccine. Specimen: CD4+ T cells from PBMCs cultured with SARS-CoV-2 spike peptides, collected before COVID-19 vaccination.

The CDR3 DNA reads TGCAGTGCTAGGGGGGACACTGAAGCTTTCTTT. This translates into CSARGDTEAFF. This rearrangement joins TRBV20-1 to TRBJ1-1; tentative D call: TRBD1 (5 bases). The CDR3 extends over 11 amino acids. Germline V lookup: CDR1 DFQATT, CDR2 SNEGSKA (reference sequence). Trimming shortened V by 3 bases and J by 3 bases, and 5 bases separated the two germline ends.